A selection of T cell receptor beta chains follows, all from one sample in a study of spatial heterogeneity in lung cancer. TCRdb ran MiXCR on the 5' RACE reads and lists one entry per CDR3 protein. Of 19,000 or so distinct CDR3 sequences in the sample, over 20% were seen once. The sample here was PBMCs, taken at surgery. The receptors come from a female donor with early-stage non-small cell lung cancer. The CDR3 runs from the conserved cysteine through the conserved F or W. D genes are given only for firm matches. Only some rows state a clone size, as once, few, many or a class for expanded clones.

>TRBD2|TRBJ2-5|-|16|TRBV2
CASILGGLAGKETQYF
TGTGCCAGCATTCTAGGGGGACTAGCGGGGAAAGAGACCCAGTACTTC
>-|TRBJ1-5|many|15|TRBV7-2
CASSLVGRGHQPQHF
TGTGCCAGCAGCTTAGTCGGCAGGGGTCATCAGCCCCAGCATTTT
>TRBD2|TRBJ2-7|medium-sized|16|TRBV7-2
CASSSTGLAATYEQYF
TGTGCCAGCAGCTCGACCGGACTAGCGGCGACCTACGAGCAGTACTTC
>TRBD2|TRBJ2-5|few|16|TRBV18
CASSPGLAGAQETQYF
TGTGCCAGCTCACCTGGACTAGCGGGGGCCCAAGAGACCCAGTACTTC
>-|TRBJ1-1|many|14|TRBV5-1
CASKFSTEGTEAFF
TGCGCCAGCAAATTCTCTACTGAAGGCACTGAAGCTTTCTTT
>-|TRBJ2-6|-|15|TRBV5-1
CASSLLGLGANVLTF
TGCGCCAGCAGCCTTTTAGGGTTGGGGGCCAACGTCCTGACTTTC
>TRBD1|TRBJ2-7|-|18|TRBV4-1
CASSQLQGGLAATYEQYF
TGCGCCAGCAGCCAATTACAGGGGGGCCTAGCCGCTACCTACGAGCAGTACTTC
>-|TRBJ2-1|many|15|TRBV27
CASSPQAADYNEQFF
TGTGCCAGCAGTCCTCAGGCGGCAGACTACAATGAGCAGTTCTTC
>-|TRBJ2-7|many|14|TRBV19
CASSMGTGGREQYF
TGTGCCAGTAGTATGGGAACAGGAGGACGCGAGCAGTACTTC
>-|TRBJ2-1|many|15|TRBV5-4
CASSLVGGSYNEQFF
TGTGCCAGCAGCTTGGTGGGGGGCTCCTACAATGAGCAGTTCTTC
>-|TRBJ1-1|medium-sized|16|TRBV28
CASSIGHLISNTEAFF
TGTGCCAGCAGCATCGGACACCTTATTTCGAACACTGAAGCTTTCTTT
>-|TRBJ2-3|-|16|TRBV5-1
CASSLGVVMDTDTQYF
TGCGCCAGCAGCTTAGGAGTGGTGATGGATACAGATACGCAGTATTTT
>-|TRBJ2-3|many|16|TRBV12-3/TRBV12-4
CASSSRVAGSTDTQYF
TGTGCCAGCAGTTCCCGTGTTGCGGGAAGCACAGATACGCAGTATTTT
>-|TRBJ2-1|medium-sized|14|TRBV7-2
CASSLGKIYNEQFF
TGTGCCAGCAGCTTAGGGAAGATATACAATGAGCAGTTCTTC
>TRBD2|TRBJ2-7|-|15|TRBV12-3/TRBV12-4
CASGATSGGSYEQYF
TGTGCCAGCGGGGCAACTAGCGGGGGCTCCTACGAGCAGTACTTC
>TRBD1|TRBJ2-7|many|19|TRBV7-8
CASSHNFGQVNKGSYEQYF
TGTGCCAGCAGTCATAACTTTGGACAGGTGAATAAGGGGTCCTACGAGCAGTACTTC
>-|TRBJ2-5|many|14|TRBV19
CASSPGTAGGTQYF
TGTGCCAGTAGCCCCGGGACGGCCGGAGGGACCCAGTACTTC
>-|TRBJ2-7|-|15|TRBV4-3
CASSQGGLGLYEQYF
TGCGCCAGCAGCCAAGGGGGACTCGGCCTCTACGAGCAGTACTTC
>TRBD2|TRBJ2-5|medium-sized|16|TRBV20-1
CSARDTSGSEEETQYF
TGCAGTGCTAGAGATACTAGCGGGAGCGAGGAGGAGACCCAGTACTTC
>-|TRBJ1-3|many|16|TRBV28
CASSPATRNSGNTIYF
TGTGCCAGCAGTCCCGCGACACGAAACTCTGGAAACACCATATATTTT
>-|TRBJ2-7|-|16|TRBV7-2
CASSQPLGGASYEQYF
TGTGCCAGCAGCCAGCCGCTCGGCGGGGCCTCCTACGAGCAGTACTTC
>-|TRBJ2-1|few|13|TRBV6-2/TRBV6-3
CASKRSSYNEQFF
TGTGCCAGCAAGAGAAGCTCCTACAATGAGCAGTTCTTC
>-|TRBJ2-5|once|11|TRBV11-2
CASSLVETQYF
TGTGCTAGCAGCTTAGTGGAGACCCAGTACTTC
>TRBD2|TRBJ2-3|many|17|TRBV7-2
CASSSPWGGGSQDTQYF
TGTGCCAGCAGCTCTCCATGGGGGGGAGGGTCCCAAGATACGCAGTATTTT
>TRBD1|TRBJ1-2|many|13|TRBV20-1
CSSPGGGGGGYTF
TGCAGTTCTCCCGGTGGGGGAGGGGGCGGCTACACCTTC
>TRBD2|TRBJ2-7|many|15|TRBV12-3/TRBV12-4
CASSVEVGGSYEQYF
TGTGCCAGCAGTGTGGAAGTGGGGGGGTCCTACGAGCAGTACTTC
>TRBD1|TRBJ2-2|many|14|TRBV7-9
CASSSTGGTGELFF
TGTGCCAGCAGCTCGACAGGGGGCACCGGGGAGCTGTTTTTT
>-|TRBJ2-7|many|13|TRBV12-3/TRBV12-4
CASSRQLRELQYF
TGTGCCAGCAGTCGACAACTCCGGGAGTTACAGTACTTC
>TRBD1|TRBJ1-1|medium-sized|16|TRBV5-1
CASSLEAGGLHTEAFF
TGCGCCAGCAGCTTGGAGGCAGGGGGACTCCACACTGAAGCTTTCTTT
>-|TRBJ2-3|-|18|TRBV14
CASSPSFATPLNGDTQYF
TGTGCCAGCAGCCCATCTTTTGCGACACCTTTAAACGGGGATACGCAGTATTTT
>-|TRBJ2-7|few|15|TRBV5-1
CASSLGTQSSYEQYF
TGCGCCAGCAGCTTGGGTACCCAGAGCTCCTACGAGCAGTACTTC
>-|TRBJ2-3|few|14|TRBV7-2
CASRIGGATYTQYF
TGTGCCAGCCGCATAGGGGGGGCGACCTATACGCAGTATTTT
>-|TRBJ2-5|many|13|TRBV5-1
CASRSGTEETQYF
TGCGCCAGCAGATCCGGGACCGAAGAGACCCAGTACTTC
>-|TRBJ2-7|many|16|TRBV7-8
CASSRQRGPRGYEQYF
TGTGCCAGCAGCCGGCAGAGGGGACCGCGTGGCTACGAGCAGTACTTC
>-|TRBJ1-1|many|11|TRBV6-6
CASSYASPAFF
TGTGCCAGCAGTTACGCCTCCCCGGCTTTCTTT
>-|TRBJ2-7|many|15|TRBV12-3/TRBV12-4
CASSPSGLSSYEQYF
TGTGCCAGCAGTCCCTCGGGACTGAGCTCCTACGAGCAGTACTTC
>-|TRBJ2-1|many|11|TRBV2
CASSLANEQFF
TGTGCCAGCTCACTGGCCAATGAGCAGTTCTTC
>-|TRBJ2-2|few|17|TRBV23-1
CASTPRQGIMTTGELFF
TGCGCCAGCACCCCGAGGCAGGGGATTATGACCACCGGGGAGCTGTTTTTT
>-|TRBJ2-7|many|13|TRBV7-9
CASSSSGPNEQYF
TGTGCCAGCAGCTCGTCGGGCCCCAACGAGCAGTACTTC
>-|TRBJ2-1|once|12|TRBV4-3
CASSSLYNEQFF
TGCGCCAGCAGCTCTCTTTACAATGAGCAGTTCTTC
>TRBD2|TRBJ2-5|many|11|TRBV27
CAGGSGSAQYF
TGTGCTGGTGGTAGCGGGAGTGCCCAGTACTTC
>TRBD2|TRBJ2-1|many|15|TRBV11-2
CASSRGPSGSSEQFF
TGTGCCAGCAGCCGGGGGCCTAGCGGGAGTTCTGAGCAGTTCTTC
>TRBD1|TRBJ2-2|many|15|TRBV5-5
CASGGQGGFTGELFF
TGTGCCAGCGGCGGACAGGGGGGTTTTACCGGGGAGCTGTTTTTT
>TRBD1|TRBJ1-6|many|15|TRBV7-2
CASSLGPDRGSPLHF
TGTGCCAGCAGCTTAGGGCCGGACAGGGGTTCACCCCTCCACTTT
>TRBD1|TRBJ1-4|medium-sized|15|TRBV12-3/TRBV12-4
CASSLTGGEGEKLFF
TGTGCCAGCAGTTTAACAGGGGGCGAGGGTGAAAAACTGTTTTTT
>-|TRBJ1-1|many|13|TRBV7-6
CASSLRFNTEAFF
TGTGCCAGCAGCCTGAGATTCAACACTGAAGCTTTCTTT
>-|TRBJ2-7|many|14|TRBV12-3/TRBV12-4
CASSGRRWGYEQYF
TGTGCCAGCAGTGGAAGGAGGTGGGGATACGAGCAGTACTTC
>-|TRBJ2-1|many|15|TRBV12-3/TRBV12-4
CASSLSRVSYNEQFF
TGTGCCAGCAGTTTATCTCGTGTCTCCTACAATGAGCAGTTCTTC